Listed below are T cell receptor beta chains from one sample, sequenced in a study of blood T cell repertoires in COVID-19. Assay: immunoSEQ multiplex PCR; the TCRdb copy retains only in-frame clones and omits some. The sample includes a few hundred thousand clones, roughly four fifths of them seen just once. The sequenced sample was PBMCs or T cells enriched from blood (not recorded which). Source of these receptors: a woman aged 45-60 years who had recovered from COVID-19. Each CDR3 is given with its conserved first and last residue. A D gene is named only where the DNA matches it firmly. Clone size is stated in some rows and not others, as once, few, many or a class when expanded.

D	size	J	V	DNA	CDR3
.	few	TRBJ1-1	TRBV5-1	TGCGCCAGCAGCGGGCAGGGGTTGAACACTGAAGCTTTCTTT	CASSGQGLNTEAFF
.	.	TRBJ1-4	TRBV4-3	TGCGCCAGCAGCCAGTCAGGGGTTACAACTAATGAAAAACTGTTTTTT	CASSQSGVTTNEKLFF
TRBD1	.	TRBJ1-1	TRBV30	TGTGCCTGGAACTCAGGGGGCCGGACTGAAGCTTTCTTT	CAWNSGGRTEAFF
.	.	TRBJ2-1	TRBV30	TGTGCCTCAAGGGGACCAGGGGAAACCTACAATGAGCAGTTCTTC	CASRGPGETYNEQFF
.	.	TRBJ2-6	TRBV7-2	TGTGCCAGCAGCTTAATGCGCGGGTCGGGGGCCAACGTCCTGACTTTC	CASSLMRGSGANVLTF
TRBD1	.	TRBJ1-4	TRBV2	TGTGCCAGCAGTGATATAGGGACAGAATTTGCAACTAATGAAAAACTGTTTTTT	CASSDIGTEFATNEKLFF
.	.	TRBJ1-3	TRBV10-2	TGCGCCAGCAGTTGGGCCCCGGGGAGCGAAGGTGGAAACACCATATATTTT	CASSWAPGSEGGNTIYF
TRBD1	.	TRBJ1-6	TRBV19	TGTGCCAGTAGTCCAGGTTGGGGTCTCGGGACAGGGGACTCACCCCTCCACTTT	CASSPGWGLGTGDSPLHF
.	.	TRBJ1-1	TRBV4-2	TGTGCCAGCAGCCAGGTGACTGCGATGAACACTGAAGCTTTCTTT	CASSQVTAMNTEAFF
.	.	TRBJ1-5	TRBV2	TGTGCCAGCAGTGACAGGGATGGCAATCAGCCCCAGCATTTT	CASSDRDGNQPQHF
.	once	TRBJ1-1	TRBV12-2	TGTGCAAGTCGCTTAAGGGATCGACAGGCCAGGGACACTGAAGCTTTCTTT	CASRLRDRQARDTEAFF
.	.	TRBJ2-7	TRBV28	TGTGCCAGCAGTCCCCCGGTAAGAGCCGAGGGAAAGTACTTC	CASSPPVRAEGKYF
.	.	TRBJ1-1	TRBV2	TGTGCCAGCAGCCTTAAGGGGGACACTGAAGCTTTCTTT	CASSLKGDTEAFF
.	few	TRBJ1-1	TRBV3-1/TRBV3-2	TGTGCCAGCAGCCCAGACGACAATCGAAGACCTGAAGCTTTCTTT	CASSPDDNRRPEAFF
.	once	TRBJ1-2	TRBV11-1	TGTGCCAGCAGCCAAAAATCCCATTATGGCTACACCTTC	CASSQKSHYGYTF
.	.	TRBJ1-2	TRBV19	TGTGCCAGTAGTATGAGGAGGGGCTACACCTTC	CASSMRRGYTF
.	.	TRBJ1-2	TRBV29-1	TGCAGCGTTGAGGGGGCTGATGGCTACACCTTC	CSVEGADGYTF
.	.	TRBJ1-2	TRBV19	TGTGCCAGTACCAACTCCGCGGCAGGGAACTATGGCTACACCTTC	CASTNSAAGNYGYTF
TRBD2	.	TRBJ2-1	TRBV2	TGTGCCAGCAGAAGGGGAATGGGACTAGAATCCAATGAGCAGTTCTTC	CASRRGMGLESNEQFF
TRBD1	.	TRBJ1-3	TRBV30	TGTGCCTGGAGTGGACAGGGGAGAGGGGGCTCTGGAAACACCATATATTTT	CAWSGQGRGGSGNTIYF
TRBD1	.	TRBJ1-2	TRBV9	TGTGCCAGCAGCTCAGGGGGTGGCTACACCTTC	CASSSGGGYTF
.	.	TRBJ1-2	TRBV6-5	TGTGCCAGCAGTTTCAGGGGTGGCTACACCTTC	CASSFRGGYTF
.	.	TRBJ2-2	TRBV27	TGTGCCAGCAGCTTTTTAGGGGCCACCGGGGAGCTGTTTTTT	CASSFLGATGELFF
.	.	TRBJ1-5	TRBV5-4	TGTGCCAGCAGCAACTCGGGTCAGCCCCAGCATTTT	CASSNSGQPQHF
.	.	TRBJ2-7	TRBV19	TGTGCCAGTAGTATATCCAGGGGAGCCTACGAGCAGTACTTC	CASSISRGAYEQYF
TRBD1	once	TRBJ1-5	TRBV30	TGTGCCTGGACGGACAGGGGTAATCAGCCCCAGCATTTT	CAWTDRGNQPQHF
TRBD1	.	TRBJ1-3	TRBV5-1	TGCGCCAGCAGCGGGGGACAGCCCTCTGGAAACACCATATATTTT	CASSGGQPSGNTIYF
.	.	TRBJ2-7	TRBV5-5	TGTGCCAGCAGCTCAGATACAGGGACCCACGAGCAGTACTTC	CASSSDTGTHEQYF
.	.	TRBJ1-1	TRBV18	TGTGCCAGCTCACCCACCAGAACTGAAGCTTTCTTT	CASSPTRTEAFF
TRBD1	.	TRBJ1-2	TRBV5-4	TGTGCCAGCAGCTCCTTTCAGGGGGATGACTATGGCTACACCTTC	CASSSFQGDDYGYTF
.	.	TRBJ2-7	TRBV6-2/TRBV6-3	TGTGCCAGCAGTTACATCCAGTTCCCATACGAGCAGTACTTC	CASSYIQFPYEQYF
TRBD1	.	TRBJ1-2	TRBV29-1	TGCAGCGTTGATAACAGGGGGAACTATGGCTACACCTTC	CSVDNRGNYGYTF
.	once	TRBJ2-3	TRBV11-2	TGTGCCAGCAGCTTACTCCGTAGCACAGATACGCAGTATTTT	CASSLLRSTDTQYF
.	.	TRBJ1-4	TRBV7-9	TGTGCCAGCAGCTTGCCCCGACAGGACGTGGGTGAAAAACTGTTTTTT	CASSLPRQDVGEKLFF
TRBD1	.	TRBJ1-6	TRBV7-9	TGTGCCAGCACCCGACAGGGCGGTGATTCACCCCTCCACTTT	CASTRQGGDSPLHF
.	.	TRBJ2-3	TRBV7-9	TGTGCCAGCAGCTTAGGGGCAGATGTAGATACGCAGTATTTT	CASSLGADVDTQYF
TRBD1	.	TRBJ1-1	TRBV6-5	TGTGCCACATACGACAGGGTTGCGAACACTGAAGCTTTCTTT	CATYDRVANTEAFF
.	few	TRBJ1-1	TRBV18	TGTGCCAGCTCACCACCGGGGCGGAACCAGGGTACTGAAGCTTTCTTT	CASSPPGRNQGTEAFF
TRBD2	.	TRBJ2-5	TRBV7-2	TGTGCCAGCAGCTACGGCGGGAGGGCCGCGGAGACCCAGTACTTC	CASSYGGRAAETQYF
.	.	TRBJ2-2	TRBV7-8	TGTGCCAGCAGCCTAAACAGGGTCGGGAACACCGGGGAGCTGTTTTTT	CASSLNRVGNTGELFF
.	.	TRBJ1-4	TRBV9	TGTGCCAGCAGTGCCGGGGTGTATGATGAAAAACTGTTTTTT	CASSAGVYDEKLFF
.	few	TRBJ1-1	TRBV4-2	TGTGCCAGCAGCCAAGTCATCCGGGGTTTCGATGAAGCTTTCTTT	CASSQVIRGFDEAFF
TRBD2	once	TRBJ2-4	TRBV7-2	TGTGCCAGCAGCTTAGAAGGCGGGGGGATAAAAAACATTCAGTACTTC	CASSLEGGGIKNIQYF
.	.	TRBJ1-6	TRBV7-9	TGTGCCAGCAGCTTATACTCCCTTAATTCACCCCTCCACTTT	CASSLYSLNSPLHF
.	.	TRBJ1-6	TRBV30	TGTGCCTGGAACAGCGAGGGCGTGTCACCCCTCCACTTT	CAWNSEGVSPLHF
.	.	TRBJ1-1	TRBV5-3	TGTGCCAGAAGCTTGGCAGGTCGGGGCACTGAAGCTTTCTTT	CARSLAGRGTEAFF
.	.	TRBJ1-4	TRBV5-4	TGTGCCAGCAGCTCGGGACTAAGTAATGAAAAACTGTTTTTT	CASSSGLSNEKLFF
.	.	TRBJ1-3	TRBV7-9	TGTGCCAGCAGCTCGGTTACGATCTCTGGAAACACCATATATTTT	CASSSVTISGNTIYF
TRBD2	.	TRBJ2-2	TRBV10-3	TGTGCCATCCGGCGGTCTAGCGGGGCGGACACCGGGGAGCTGTTTTTT	CAIRRSSGADTGELFF
TRBD1	.	TRBJ2-6	TRBV5-1	TGCGCCAGCAGGGGACAGGCTTCCCCTGGGGCCAACGTCCTGACTTTC	CASRGQASPGANVLTF
TRBD2	.	TRBJ2-7	TRBV7-8	TGTGCCAGCAGCTTTACCCGAGCGGGAGGGCCGGGAGAGCAGTACTTC	CASSFTRAGGPGEQYF
TRBD1	.	TRBJ1-2	TRBV9	TGTGCCAGCAGCACGTTAGGGGGCAGCTATGGCTACACCTTC	CASSTLGGSYGYTF
TRBD1	.	TRBJ2-2	TRBV6-2/TRBV6-3	TGTGCCAGCAGTCGACCCGGGACAGGGAACACCGGGGAGCTGTTTTTT	CASSRPGTGNTGELFF
TRBD1	.	TRBJ2-7	TRBV7-3	TGTGCCAGCAGCCGCTCCGGGACAGGGATAGGGCAGTACTTC	CASSRSGTGIGQYF
TRBD1	once	TRBJ2-5	TRBV6-6	TGTGCCAGCAGTTCTGGGACAGGGGGCATAGAGACCCAGTACTTC	CASSSGTGGIETQYF
TRBD1	.	TRBJ2-3	TRBV4-2	TGTGCCAGCAGCCGGACAGGGGGCGGAGGAACAGATACGCAGTATTTT	CASSRTGGGGTDTQYF